This T cell receptor beta chain was observed in a study of control samples from healthy donors and cancer patients. Generated by immunoSEQ multiplex PCR, the TCRdb table keeps only in-frame clones and is missing some. The table has under 150,000 clones, 87% seen once; the top ten hold 2.9%. In germline, CDR1 is MNHEY, CDR2 SVGAGI. The CDR3 runs 14 residues. Trimming cost V 11 bases and J 1 base, with 17 bases left between them. Only one count was recorded for this clone. This receptor was taken from a man between 60 and 70 years old in good health. V is TRBV6-5 and J is TRBJ1-1; D is undetermined. Input material: blood. The chain's CDR3 is CASYGAEGNTEAFF. The CDR3 coding sequence is TGTGCCTCTTACGGAGCGGAGGGGAACACTGAAGCTTTCTTT.